The next 26 T cell receptor beta chains were all read from a single sample in a study of T cell repertoires in cytomegalovirus infection. MiXCR was run by TCRdb on the reads, yielding one entry per CDR3 protein. The table has around 540,000 distinct CDR3 sequences, roughly a third seen once. No antigens are known for them. Sample: cultured PBMCs, taken from culture after CMV antigen stimulation. The source is a human donor in good health (CMV status not recorded). Some clones in this sample may be carry-over from other donors' samples.

This clonotype has a handful of counts. The CDR3 sequence: CASTTGGNTEAFF. CDR3 sequence (DNA): TGTGCCAGCACCACGGGCGGGAACACTGAAGCTTTCTTT. The rearrangement uses TRBV5-4 and TRBJ1-1, with D hard to call. The CDR3 is 13 amino acids. Germline loops: CDR1 SGHNT, CDR2 YYREEE (reference sequence). Trimming left V 6 bases short and J 1 base short, with 10 bases between.

The genes are TRBV20-1 and TRBJ2-7, with D possibly TRBD1 on 6 matching bases. The V end lost 5 bases, the J end lost 6 bases, and 17 bases lay between the germline ends. Per the germline V gene, CDR1 is DFQATT and CDR2 is SNEGSKA (reference sequence). This CDR3 has 13 residues. DNA for the CDR3: TGCAGTGCTGCCCGGGACACAGTACGCGAGCAGTACTTC. It specifies CSAARDTVREQYF.

This clonotype has a handful of counts. This chain connects TRBV20-1 to TRBJ2-5; D remains unclear. The CDR3 loop spans 16 amino acids. V lost 2 bases and J lost 6, with 22 bases in between. CDR1 and CDR2 from the germline V gene are DFQATT and SNEGSKA (reference sequence). CDR3 loop: CSARLPLGVPRQTQYF. Written as DNA, the CDR3 is TGCAGTGCTAGACTCCCATTGGGTGTCCCAAGGCAGACCCAGTACTTC.

The chain uses TRBV19 and TRBJ1-1; possible D gene TRBD1, 6 bases. This CDR3 comprises 15 residues. Between the trimmed V and J ends, which lost 0 bases and 4 bases, there was a span of 12 bases. Germline V gene data show CDR1 as LNHDA and CDR2 as SQIVND (reference sequence). The chain's CDR3 is CASSIDRGVGTEAFF. CDR3 in DNA: TGTGCCAGTAGTATAGACAGGGGCGTGGGCACTGAAGCTTTCTTT.

This clonotype was seen a few times. The chain recombines TRBV4-3 with TRBJ2-2; D unclear. Germline V lookup: CDR1 LGHNA, CDR2 YSLEER. The length of the CDR3 is 17 residues. V gave up 2 bases and J gave up 4 bases, with 17 bases separating them. The CDR3 here is CASSQSFGALLTGELFF. The CDR3 DNA follows: TGCGCCAGCAGCCAAAGTTTCGGCGCCCTCCTCACCGGGGAGCTGTTTTTT.

This clonotype was seen at least ten times. The J gene is TRBJ2-7, the V gene TRBV7-6; D may be TRBD2 (6 bases). V lost 5 bases and J lost 6, with 14 bases in between. This CDR3 is 13 amino acids long. CDR1 SGHVS and CDR2 FNYEAQ come from the germline V gene. The CDR3 nucleotides read TGTGCCAGCAGCCCAGGAGGGGTGGGCGAGCAGTACTTC. Translation gives CASSPGGVGEQYF.

This clonotype turned up a few times. V and J are TRBV6-5 and TRBJ2-1, with 7 bases lining up with TRBD2. Germline V gives CDR1 MNHEY, CDR2 SVGAGI. The CDR3 runs to 16 residues. Unmatched junction bases numbered 20, after V lost 10 bases and J lost 8 bases. The CDR3 DNA sequence: TGTGCCATCCTACTAAGGAAGAGGGAGGGCCGTGATGAGCAGTTCTTC. As protein: CAILLRKREGRDEQFF.

V is TRBV18 and J is TRBJ1-1; D gene ambiguous. V lost 6 bases and J lost 0, with 14 bases in between. Germline CDR1 KGHSH, CDR2 LQKENI. The length of the CDR3 is 15 residues. DNA for the CDR3: TGTGCCAGCTCCCTCAATGGACCTATGAACACTGAAGCTTTCTTT. It yields the protein CASSLNGPMNTEAFF.

CDR3 protein: CASRGTSGSSAYNEQFF. In DNA form, the CDR3 reads TGTGCCAGCAGGGGCACTAGCGGGAGTTCAGCCTACAATGAGCAGTTCTTC. The chain links TRBV6-5 to TRBJ2-1; 11 bases are a match to TRBD2. The junction had 9 bases not matched to a gene; V was cut back by 6 bases and J by 2 bases. Germline CDR1 reads MNHEY; CDR2 reads SVGAGI. The CDR3 length is 17 residues.

This clonotype occurred many times. This rearrangement joins TRBV7-2 to TRBJ2-2; D is possibly TRBD2 (5 bases). V was pared by 5 bases and J by 6 bases, with 22 bases between. CDR3 length: 17 amino acids. Germline lookup yields CDR1 SGHTA and CDR2 FQGNSA. CDR3 in DNA: TGTGCCAGCAGCCTTGAAGAGGCGGCGGTCGGGGCCGGGGAGCTGTTTTTT. This gives the protein CASSLEEAAVGAGELFF.

This clonotype came up many times. The chain joins TRBV7-7 to TRBJ2-2, with 10 bases fitting TRBD2. Germline V CDR1 and CDR2: SSHAT, FNYEAQ (reference sequence). V lost 2 bases and J lost 3; bases outside the gene matches: 0. CDR3 size: 15 residues. The CDR3 region is CASSLLAGDTGELFF. The CDR3 nucleotides read TGTGCCAGCAGCTTACTAGCGGGAGACACCGGGGAGCTGTTTTTT.

The chain has TRBV20-1 and TRBJ1-6; the D gene is possibly TRBD1 (6 bases). The V end was cut by 3 bases, the J end by 7 bases, with 16 bases between. Germline loops: CDR1 DFQATT, CDR2 SNEGSKA (reference sequence). The CDR3 covers 15 residues. CDR3 in amino acids: CSASWGGPRNSPLHF. The CDR3 DNA follows: TGCAGTGCTAGTTGGGGGGGCCCTCGGAATTCACCCCTCCACTTT.

This clonotype was counted between two and nine times. The genes are TRBV27 and TRBJ2-2, with D perhaps matching TRBD1 (5 bases). The length of the CDR3 is 13 residues. V lost 6 bases and J lost 5, with 10 bases in between. The germline CDR1 and CDR2 sequences are MNHEY and SMNVEV (reference sequence). CDR3 sequence reads: CASSLQETGELFF. The CDR3 DNA is TGTGCCAGCAGCCTACAGGAAACCGGGGAGCTGTTTTTT.

This sequence joins TRBV6-5 and TRBJ2-7; TRBD2 matches 12 bases. The germline CDR1 and CDR2 sequences are MNHEY and SVGAGI. The J segment lost 6 bases and the V segment lost 5 bases, leaving 5 bases of the junction unmatched. This CDR3 comprises 14 residues. The CDR3 spells CASSLAGGPLEQYF. The CDR3 coding sequence is TGTGCCAGCAGTCTAGCGGGAGGGCCACTCGAGCAGTACTTC.

In this sample, this clonotype turned up a few times. V usage is TRBV24-1 and J usage is TRBJ2-5; no clear D gene. The CDR3 runs 14 residues. Deletions cut 0 bases from V and 0 bases from J, with 4 bases between. From germline, CDR1 is KGHDR and CDR2 SFDVKD. The CDR3 sequence: CATSDLVDQETQYF. CDR3 coding DNA: TGTGCCACCAGTGATTTGGTAGACCAAGAGACCCAGTACTTC.

A note on this clonotype: Likely a read error: the CDR3 ends without its conserved phenylalanine or tryptophan. The chain has TRBV28 and TRBJ1-5; possibly TRBD1 for D (5 bases). Trimming shortened V by 5 bases and J by 3 bases, and 11 bases separated the two germline ends. Germline CDR1 MDHEN, CDR2 SYDVKM. The CDR3 is 14 amino acids. The CDR3 DNA reads as TGTGCCAGCAGTCCGGGACCCTCCAATCAGCCCCAGCATCTT. It encodes CASSPGPSNQPQHL.

The V call is TRBV19, the J call TRBJ1-4, with D unclear. Trimming removed 3 bases from V and 7 bases from J, with 12 bases in between. The CDR3 is made up of 14 amino acids. CDR1 and CDR2 (germline): LNHDA, SQIVND (reference sequence). CDR3 sequence: CASSMEQLSEKLFF. The CDR3 DNA reads as TGTGCCAGTAGTATGGAGCAATTAAGTGAAAAACTGTTTTTT. Supplemented by reference TRBV19 and TRBJ1-4, the full variable domain reads DGGITQSPKYLFRKEGQNVTLSCEQNLNHDAMYWYRQDPGQGLRLIYYSQIVNDFQKGDIAEGYSVSREKKESFPLTVTSAQKNPTAFYLCASSMEQLSEKLFFGSGTQLSVL.

This clonotype has only a few counts. The rearrangement joins TRBV28 to TRBJ2-3; 8 bases map to TRBD1. Per the germline V gene, CDR1 is MDHEN and CDR2 is SYDVKM. The CDR3 is 14 amino acids. After removal of 4 bases from V and 5 bases from J, the junction contained 5 bases not matched to a gene. CDR3 nucleotide sequence: TGTGCCAGCAGTTCGACAGGGGTGATAGATACGCAGTATTTT. Translated, it gives CASSSTGVIDTQYF.

The V gene is TRBV5-1, the J gene TRBJ2-3, with a tentative D call TRBD2 (6 bases). Germline V lookup: CDR1 SGHRS, CDR2 YFSETQ. V was cut by 4 bases and J by 6 bases, with 18 bases left in between. This CDR3 has 15 amino acids. Written as DNA, the CDR3 is TGCGCCAGCAGCCCGGGGACTGCACAGGCGGATACGCAGTATTTT. It codes for CASSPGTAQADTQYF.

This rearrangement joins TRBV11-2 to TRBJ2-1; 9 bases fit TRBD2. There are 15 residues in the CDR3. V lost 6 bases, J lost 8 bases, and 11 bases stayed unmatched. Germline V gene lookup returns CDR1 SGHAT and CDR2 FQNNGV. The CDR3 region has the DNA TGTGCCAGCAGACGGGTACAGACTAGCGGCTATGAGCAGTTCTTC. This translates into CASRRVQTSGYEQFF.

The chain's CDR3 is CSVAVGTDTQYF. The CDR3, as DNA: TGCAGCGTGGCCGTGGGGACAGATACGCAGTATTTT. This chain uses TRBV29-1 with TRBJ2-3; no definite D call. Trimming stripped 6 bases from V and 3 bases from J, with 10 bases between. CDR3 length equals 12 residues. The V gene's germline CDR1 is SQVTM and CDR2 ANQGSEA.

The CDR3 spells CASSVTGTGTDTQYF. The DNA for the CDR3 is TGTGCCAGCAGCGTCACCGGGACGGGGACAGATACGCAGTATTTT. V gene TRBV9 combines with J gene TRBJ2-3, with D perhaps being TRBD1 or TRBD2 (5 bases each). The CDR3 loop spans 15 amino acids. Germline V CDR1 and CDR2: SGDLS, YYNGEE. V was cut by 2 bases and J by 3 bases, with 13 bases left in between.

In its sample, this clonotype was seen many times. This chain uses TRBV7-6 with TRBJ1-5, with 8 nucleotides matching TRBD1. Trimming cost V 4 bases and J 3 bases; bases outside gene matches: 2. Looked up from germline, CDR1 is SGHVS and CDR2 is FNYEAQ. CDR3 length equals 14 residues. The CDR3 loop reads CASSSGGSNQPQHF. The CDR3 bases are TGTGCCAGCAGCTCAGGGGGCTCCAATCAGCCCCAGCATTTT.

This clonotype appeared a few times. The rearrangement links TRBV11-2 to TRBJ2-1; D is unclear. There are 15 residues in the CDR3. Per the germline V gene, CDR1 is SGHAT and CDR2 is FQNNGV. Trimming took 1 base from V and 6 from J, leaving 13 bases between them. The CDR3 DNA reads as TGTGCCAGCAGCTTAGCCCATGAAATTTCCAATGAGCAGTTCTTC. This encodes CASSLAHEISNEQFF.

The V gene is TRBV19, the J gene TRBJ1-5, with TRBD1 matching over 10 bases. Per the germline V gene, CDR1 is LNHDA and CDR2 is SQIVND (reference sequence). Trimming took 7 bases from V and 5 from J; bases not matched to a gene: 8. This CDR3 region has 15 residues. CDR3 DNA: TGTGCCAGTAAAAAGTGGACAGGGGGGGATCAGCCCCAGCATTTT. Translation gives CASKKWTGGDQPQHF.

This clonotype was observed many times. This chain uses TRBV7-2 with TRBJ2-3; TRBD2 matches at 11 bases. This CDR3 is 17 amino acids long. Germline CDR1 reads SGHTA; CDR2 reads FQGNSA. Trimming at V came to 5 bases and at J to 6 bases, leaving 13 bases not matched to a gene. The CDR3 DNA is TGTGCCAGCAGCCTCATGGTAGCGGGAGGGTCCAGGGATACGCAGTATTTT. The encoded protein is CASSLMVAGGSRDTQYF.